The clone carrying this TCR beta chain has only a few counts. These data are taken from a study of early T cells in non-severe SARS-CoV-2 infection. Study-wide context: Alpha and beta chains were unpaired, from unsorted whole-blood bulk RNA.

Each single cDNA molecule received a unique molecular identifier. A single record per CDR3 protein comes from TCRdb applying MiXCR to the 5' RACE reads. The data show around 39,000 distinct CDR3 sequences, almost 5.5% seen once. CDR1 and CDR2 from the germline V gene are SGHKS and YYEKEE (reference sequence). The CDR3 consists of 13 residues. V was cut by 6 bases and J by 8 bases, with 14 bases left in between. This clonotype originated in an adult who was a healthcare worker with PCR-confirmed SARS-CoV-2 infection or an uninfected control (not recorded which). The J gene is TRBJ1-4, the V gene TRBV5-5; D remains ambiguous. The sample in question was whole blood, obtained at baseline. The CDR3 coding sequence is TGTGCCAGCATGACCCTACCTTACGAAAAACTGTTTTTT. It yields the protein CASMTLPYEKLFF.